A selection of T cell receptor beta chains follows, all from one sample in a study of cytomegalovirus exposure and HLA in healthy donors. TCRdb keeps only in-frame clones here, not all; method: immunoSEQ multiplex PCR. The table for this sample gives roughly 120,000 clones. The sequencing sample was made of PBMCs. The receptor source for this set is a man aged 40-50 years in good health and CMV-seropositive. Both conserved end residues are part of each CDR3. D genes are given only for firm matches.

d_call	v_call	j_call	cdr3_nt	cdr3_aa
-	TRBV5-1	TRBJ2-7	TGCGCCAGCAGCTTGGAGCGGCCAAACTACGAGCAGTACTTC	CASSLERPNYEQYF
-	TRBV19	TRBJ2-7	TGTGCCAGTAGCCCCGTCGGACAGCCTTACTACGAGCAGTACTTC	CASSPVGQPYYEQYF
-	TRBV5-5	TRBJ1-1	TGTGCCAGCAGCCCGACGACAGGGAACACTGAAGCTTTCTTT	CASSPTTGNTEAFF
TRBD2	TRBV7-3	TRBJ2-2	TGTGCCAGCAGCTTAAGACTAGCGGTACTTCCGGACACCGGGGAGCTGTTTTTT	CASSLRLAVLPDTGELFF
TRBD2	TRBV6-1	TRBJ2-7	TGTGCCAGCAGTGAAGCTCGGACTAGCGGGAGTGACGAGCAGTACTTC	CASSEARTSGSDEQYF
-	TRBV19	TRBJ2-1	TGTGCCAGTGGAGTTCGGGCGGGAAACTCCTACAATGAGCAGTTCTTC	CASGVRAGNSYNEQFF
TRBD2	TRBV7-9	TRBJ2-1	TGTGCCAGCATCTTTAGCGGGAGGGCCGTCAATGAGCAGTTCTTC	CASIFSGRAVNEQFF
TRBD1	TRBV19	TRBJ1-1	TGTGCCACTCTGGACAGGGGTAAGGGGACTGAAGCTTTCTTT	CATLDRGKGTEAFF
-	TRBV2	TRBJ2-1	TGTGCCAGCAGCAAGTCAGGGGGGTACAATGAGCAGTTCTTC	CASSKSGGYNEQFF
-	TRBV18	TRBJ2-3	TGTGCCAGCTCACCTACGACGACTAGCACAGATACGCAGTATTTT	CASSPTTTSTDTQYF
-	TRBV5-1	TRBJ1-4	TGCGCCAGCAGCTTGGCCGGCAGGGATAATGAAAAACTGTTTTTT	CASSLAGRDNEKLFF
-	TRBV19	TRBJ2-2	TGTGCCAGTATTAACATACGACACGGCGGGGAGCTGTTTTTT	CASINIRHGGELFF
-	TRBV10-1	TRBJ2-7	TGCGCCAGCAGTGATAAAGGACTACCCTACGAGCAGTACTTC	CASSDKGLPYEQYF
-	TRBV6-1	TRBJ1-1	TGTGCCAGCAGCGCACGAAAGAGCATGAACACTGAAGCTTTCTTT	CASSARKSMNTEAFF
-	TRBV7-2	TRBJ1-3	TGTGCCAGCAGCTTAGCGTGGGGCCTGGAGAACACCATATATTTT	CASSLAWGLENTIYF
-	TRBV28	TRBJ2-2	TGTGCCAGCAGTTTCGGGGGAACCGGGGAGCTGTTTTTT	CASSFGGTGELFF
TRBD1	TRBV11-2	TRBJ1-1	TGTGCCAGCAGCCGAAACAGGGGAGAGACTGAAGCTTTCTTT	CASSRNRGETEAFF
TRBD2	TRBV18	TRBJ2-5	TGTGCCAGCCAAGGACTAGCGGGAGCCTTCGCTAAAGAGACCCAGTACTTC	CASQGLAGAFAKETQYF
-	TRBV5-1	TRBJ2-7	TGCGCCAGCAGCTTGGAGGCGGGCCTAACCTACGAGCAGTACTTC	CASSLEAGLTYEQYF
-	TRBV5-1	TRBJ1-4	TGCGCCAGCAGCCAAACAGGGATAAGAGAAAAACTGTTTTTT	CASSQTGIREKLFF
-	TRBV5-4	TRBJ1-3	TGTGCCAGCAGCTTGGATCTGGGCTTTCCTGGAAACGCCATATATTTT	CASSLDLGFPGNAIYF
-	TRBV20-1	TRBJ2-3	TGCAGTGCATCACTCGGGGATACGCAGTATTTT	CSASLGDTQYF
-	TRBV19	TRBJ2-6	TGTGCCAGTAGTATATCCCCAGCGGGGGCCAACGTCCTGACTTTC	CASSISPAGANVLTF
-	TRBV13	TRBJ2-2	TGTGCCAGCAGGGGGCGCGACACCGGGGAGCTGTTTTTT	CASRGRDTGELFF
-	TRBV19	TRBJ1-5	TGTGCCAGTAGTCAAGTCGGAGGCCAGCCCCAGCATTTT	CASSQVGGQPQHF
TRBD1	TRBV9	TRBJ1-4	TGTGCCAGCAGCGTTAAGGCAGGGGGCCTCGGTGAAAAACTGTTTTTT	CASSVKAGGLGEKLFF
-	TRBV4-3	TRBJ2-7	TGCGCCAGCAGCCAAGAACAGGGCCTTTCCTACGAGCAGTACTTC	CASSQEQGLSYEQYF
-	TRBV27	TRBJ2-1	TGTGCCAGCAGTTTATGGGGGCTAGTGAATGAGCAGTTCTTC	CASSLWGLVNEQFF
-	TRBV5-1	TRBJ2-5	TGCGCCAGCAGCTTCGGTGAGAACAGACAAGAGACCCAGTACTTC	CASSFGENRQETQYF
TRBD1	TRBV28	TRBJ1-2	TGTGCCAGCAGACAGACAGGGGAAGCTCTTGGCTACACCTTC	CASRQTGEALGYTF
-	TRBV4-2	TRBJ2-5	TGTGCCAGCAGCCCTACTCCGACTAGGCGAGAGACCCAGTACTTC	CASSPTPTRRETQYF
TRBD1	TRBV6-5	TRBJ2-3	TGTGCCAGCAGTGAGGACAGGAGCACAGATACGCAGTATTTT	CASSEDRSTDTQYF
TRBD2	TRBV7-2	TRBJ2-4	TGTGCCAGCAGCCGTCTAGCGGGGCGAAACATTCAGTACTTC	CASSRLAGRNIQYF
-	TRBV27	TRBJ1-5	TGTGCCAGCAGTTTATACCCTGGACAGTTCAATCAGCCCCAGCATTTT	CASSLYPGQFNQPQHF
TRBD1	TRBV28	TRBJ2-7	TGTGCCAGCAGGGGGACAGGGGAACGCGAGCAGTACTTC	CASRGTGEREQYF